This TCR beta chain derives from a study of PD-1 blockade in classical Hodgkin lymphoma. The CDR3 loop spans 16 amino acids. With 6 bases clipped from V and 5 bases from J, the junction kept 13 bases outside the gene matches. Germline CDR1 and CDR2: SGHAT and FQNNGV. This clone has only a few counts. Here immunoSEQ multiplex PCR was the method, and the copy in TCRdb shows in-frame clones only, minus some. Of about 30,000 clones in the sample, approximately 85% were seen once. Time point meaning: cycle 4 day 1 (C4D1), after 5 to 7 weeks of nivolumab. Patients all relapsed after autologous stem cell transplantation, and there was variation in brentuximab vedotin exposure.

The sample consisted of peripheral blood mononuclear cells (PBMCs), taken before the fourth cycle of nivolumab. The V gene is TRBV11-2, the J gene TRBJ2-3; 8 bases align to TRBD2. The receptor's source is a human donor with classical Hodgkin lymphoma. This CDR3 is CASSDVLGRAGDTQYF. CDR3 sequence (DNA): TGTGCCAGCAGTGACGTACTCGGGAGGGCCGGAGATACGCAGTATTTT. The whole variable domain, remainder taken from reference TRBV11-2 and TRBJ2-3, is EAGVAQSPRYKIIEKRQSVAFWCNPISGHATLYWYQQILGQGPKLLIQFQNNGVVDDSQLPKDRFSAERLKGVDSTLKIQPAKLEDSAVYLCASSDVLGRAGDTQYFGPGTRLTVL.